This T cell receptor (beta chain) was identified in a study of blood T cell repertoires in COVID-19. Cohort assignment relied on participant-reported clinical history. CDR1 is SNHLY and CDR2 is FYNNEI in the germline V gene. V lost 2 bases and J lost 6, with 8 bases in between. The CDR3 is 13 residues long. In the original processing: Estimation of nucleated cell counts relied on the amplification of reference gene primers. Profiling relied on immunoSEQ multiplex PCR, and the TCRdb table lists in-frame clones only, not all of them. D and trimming come from the DNA, and the V and J calls and clone size come from that table. The repertoire includes about 220,000 clones, just over 85% of them detected once, and roughly 14% sits in the top ten.

The rearrangement links TRBV2 to TRBJ2-1; tentative D call: TRBD2 (5 bases). The sample comprised PBMCs or T cells enriched from blood (not recorded which). This sequence was found in a woman aged 45-60 years with acute COVID-19. DNA for the CDR3: TGTGCCAGCAGTGAAAGGACTCTCAATGAGCAGTTCTTC. It codes for CASSERTLNEQFF. Combining the CDR3 with reference TRBV2 and TRBJ2-1 gives the whole variable domain EPEVTQTPSHQVTQMGQEVILRCVPISNHLYFYWYRQILGQKVEFLVSFYNNEISEKSEIFDDQFSVERPDGSNFTLKIRSTKLEDSAMYFCASSERTLNEQFFGPGTRLTVL.